A selection of T cell receptor beta chains follows, all from one sample in a study of shared clonotypes between healthy human individuals. The method was immunoSEQ multiplex PCR; TCRdb's version includes in-frame clones alone and lacks a portion of them. Here the sample spans 450,000 to 650,000 clones, around 81% being singletons. The specimen was PBMCs. These receptors all come from a woman aged 40-49 years in good health. Some clones in this sample may be carry-over from other donors' samples. CDR3s include the opening cysteine and the closing phenylalanine or tryptophan. Fields, in order: D gene, J gene, V gene, clone size, CDR3 protein, CDR3 DNA. The D gene is left open where the match is weak. Rows give clone size only sometimes, using once, few, many, or a class for an expanded clone.

D gene: .; J gene: TRBJ1-3; V gene: TRBV5-1; clone size: .; CDR3 protein: CASSLGVNSGNTIYF; CDR3 DNA: TGCGCCAGCAGCCTAGGGGTGAACTCTGGAAACACCATATATTTT
D gene: .; J gene: TRBJ2-3; V gene: TRBV2; clone size: .; CDR3 protein: CASCFGNLQDPCTDTQYF; CDR3 DNA: TGTGCCAGCTGTTTCGGAAACCTTCAGGATCCCTGCACAGATACGCAGTATTTT
D gene: .; J gene: TRBJ2-1; V gene: TRBV6-4; clone size: .; CDR3 protein: CAILTGPEPCAEQFF; CDR3 DNA: TGTGCCATCCTAACAGGGCCGGAACCGTGCGCTGAGCAGTTCTTC
D gene: .; J gene: TRBJ1-2; V gene: TRBV18; clone size: few; CDR3 protein: CASSPPIVGYGYTF; CDR3 DNA: TGTGCCAGCTCACCACCGATTGTCGGATATGGCTACACCTTC
D gene: .; J gene: TRBJ1-4; V gene: TRBV28; clone size: .; CDR3 protein: CASSLWSRANEKLFF; CDR3 DNA: TGTGCCAGCAGTTTATGGTCAAGAGCTAATGAAAAACTGTTTTTT
D gene: .; J gene: TRBJ1-2; V gene: TRBV5-4; clone size: .; CDR3 protein: CASSFPSGDTYGYTF; CDR3 DNA: TGTGCCAGCAGCTTTCCTTCCGGGGACACCTATGGCTACACCTTC
D gene: TRBD2; J gene: TRBJ2-3; V gene: TRBV7-9; clone size: .; CDR3 protein: CASSARRIAGGPSSDTQYF; CDR3 DNA: TGTGCCAGCAGCGCCCGGAGAATAGCGGGAGGGCCGTCATCAGATACGCAGTATTTT
D gene: .; J gene: TRBJ1-3; V gene: TRBV28; clone size: .; CDR3 protein: CASSLTRSSGNTIYF; CDR3 DNA: TGTGCCAGCAGTTTAACGCGGTCCTCTGGAAACACCATATATTTT
D gene: .; J gene: TRBJ1-2; V gene: TRBV15; clone size: .; CDR3 protein: CATSRTEPNYGYTF; CDR3 DNA: TGTGCCACCAGCAGGACCGAACCTAACTATGGCTACACCTTC
D gene: TRBD2; J gene: TRBJ2-7; V gene: TRBV27; clone size: .; CDR3 protein: CASSLIGTSGSPYEQYF; CDR3 DNA: TGTGCCAGCAGTTTAATCGGGACTAGCGGGAGCCCCTACGAGCAGTACTTC
D gene: TRBD1; J gene: TRBJ1-5; V gene: TRBV2; clone size: few; CDR3 protein: CASGGTGNQPQHF; CDR3 DNA: TGTGCCAGCGGGGGGACAGGCAATCAGCCCCAGCATTTT
D gene: TRBD2; J gene: TRBJ2-7; V gene: TRBV30; clone size: few; CDR3 protein: CAWSKSSGRGPYF; CDR3 DNA: TGTGCCTGGAGTAAATCTAGCGGGAGGGGACCGTACTTC
D gene: .; J gene: TRBJ2-3; V gene: TRBV28; clone size: .; CDR3 protein: CASSATHQVTDTQYF; CDR3 DNA: TGTGCCAGCAGTGCCACGCACCAGGTCACAGATACGCAGTATTTT
D gene: .; J gene: TRBJ2-1; V gene: TRBV7-2; clone size: .; CDR3 protein: CASSFYLNEQFF; CDR3 DNA: TGTGCCAGCAGCTTCTATCTCAATGAGCAGTTCTTC
D gene: TRBD1; J gene: TRBJ2-7; V gene: TRBV27; clone size: .; CDR3 protein: CASSFGQGAWEQYF; CDR3 DNA: TGTGCCAGCAGTTTCGGACAGGGGGCCTGGGAGCAGTACTTC
D gene: TRBD1; J gene: TRBJ1-4; V gene: TRBV7-9; clone size: .; CDR3 protein: CASSLVWTGGEKLFF; CDR3 DNA: TGTGCCAGCAGCTTAGTCTGGACAGGGGGTGAAAAACTGTTTTTT
D gene: .; J gene: TRBJ2-2; V gene: TRBV6-4; clone size: .; CDR3 protein: CASSEGVTGELFF; CDR3 DNA: TGTGCCAGCAGTGAGGGGGTCACCGGGGAGCTGTTTTTT
D gene: .; J gene: TRBJ1-1; V gene: TRBV19; clone size: .; CDR3 protein: CASSIRYETRTEAFF; CDR3 DNA: TGTGCCAGTAGTATAAGGTACGAGACAAGGACTGAAGCTTTCTTT
D gene: .; J gene: TRBJ2-7; V gene: TRBV7-8; clone size: .; CDR3 protein: CASSFGTGGEQYF; CDR3 DNA: TGTGCCAGCAGCTTCGGAACAGGTGGCGAGCAGTACTTC
D gene: TRBD2; J gene: TRBJ2-1; V gene: TRBV28; clone size: .; CDR3 protein: CASSFGTSGRLEQFF; CDR3 DNA: TGTGCCAGCAGTTTCGGAACTAGCGGGAGGCTGGAGCAGTTCTTC
D gene: .; J gene: TRBJ1-4; V gene: TRBV5-4; clone size: once; CDR3 protein: CASSEQGSTNEKLFF; CDR3 DNA: TGTGCCAGCAGCGAACAGGGATCGACTAATGAAAAACTGTTTTTT
D gene: .; J gene: TRBJ1-2; V gene: TRBV11-2; clone size: .; CDR3 protein: CASSLNPQLANYGYTF; CDR3 DNA: TGTGCCAGCAGCTTAAACCCACAGCTAGCTAACTATGGCTACACCTTC
D gene: .; J gene: TRBJ2-3; V gene: TRBV4-3; clone size: few; CDR3 protein: CASSQDKLGGTDTQYF; CDR3 DNA: TGCGCCAGCAGCCAAGATAAACTAGGCGGGACTGATACGCAGTATTTT